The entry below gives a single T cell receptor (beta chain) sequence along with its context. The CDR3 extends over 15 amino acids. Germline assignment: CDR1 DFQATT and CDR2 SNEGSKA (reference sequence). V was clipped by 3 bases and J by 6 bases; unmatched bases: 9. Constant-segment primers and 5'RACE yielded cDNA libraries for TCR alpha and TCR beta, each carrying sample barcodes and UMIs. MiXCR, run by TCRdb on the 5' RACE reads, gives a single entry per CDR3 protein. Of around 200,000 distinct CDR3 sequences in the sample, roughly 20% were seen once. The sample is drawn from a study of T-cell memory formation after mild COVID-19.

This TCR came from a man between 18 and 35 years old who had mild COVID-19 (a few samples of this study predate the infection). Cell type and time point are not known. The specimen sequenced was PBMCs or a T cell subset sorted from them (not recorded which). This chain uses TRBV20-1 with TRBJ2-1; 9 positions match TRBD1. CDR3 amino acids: CSASPHQTGGNEQFF. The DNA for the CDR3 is TGCAGTGCTAGTCCCCACCAGACAGGGGGCAATGAGCAGTTCTTC.